Listed here is a single TCR beta chain. Its antigen is not known. The CDR3 is made up of 15 amino acids. Germline lookup yields CDR1 ENHRY and CDR2 SYGVKD. This specimen belongs to a study of monozygotic twins with inflammatory bowel disease. Broader study findings: Healthy co-twins exceeded IBD patients in TCRbeta diversity as measured by inverse Simpson.

Each TCR library consumed 3,000 to 4,500 ng of total RNA. TCRdb reanalyzed the 5' RACE reads, giving one entry per CDR3 protein sequence and no DNA. The sample's table shows around 40,000 distinct CDR3 sequences. Blood was drawn at less than 3 ml per donor. Specimen: blood. The receptor's source is a human donor with ulcerative colitis or Crohn's disease, or a healthy co-twin of an affected twin (not recorded which). The rearrangement links TRBV10-3 to TRBJ2-7; as DNA is missing, the TRBD1 call by TCRdb cannot be tested. The CDR3 loop reads CAISEIGQGAYEQYF.